This T cell receptor (beta chain) was identified in a study of cytomegalovirus exposure and HLA in healthy donors. Healthy bone marrow donors made up the cohort. PCR employed 60 Vbeta and 13 Jbeta primers. Profiling relied on immunoSEQ multiplex PCR, and the TCRdb table lists in-frame clones only, not all of them. The data contain approximately 120,000 clones, about 80% of them singletons. The CDR3 covers 15 residues. Sequencing was done on a sample of PBMCs. The chain has TRBV21-1 and TRBJ1-5; no DNA check was done on the table's D call, TRBD1. TRBV21-1 is shown as a pseudogene. This clonotype was obtained from a woman aged 50 to 60 in good health and CMV-seropositive. The CDR3 coding sequence is TGTGCCAGCAGCAAGGAGACAGATAGCAATCAGCCCCAGCATTTT. Translating it yields CASSKETDSNQPQHF.